This T cell receptor (beta chain) was retrieved from a study of read filtering for tumor transcriptome and immune sequencing. Study at large: R-ISS stage counts were 8 or 9 for I, about 15 for II, more than 5 for III. Transcriptome libraries were built from DNase-treated RNA. Regarding the study as a whole: In IR-seq, single-read clonotypes were 70% to 85% of clonotypes but around 3.2% of reads.

Many counts were recorded for this clonotype. Its antigen is not identified. The library was built from roughly 400 ng RNA with molecular barcoded adaptors for alpha/delta and beta/gamma chains. TCRdb redid the calling of the reads with MiXCR, one entry per CDR3 protein. The data hold some 140,000 distinct CDR3 sequences, with under 15% observed a single time. V shed 5 bases, J shed 4 bases, and the junction held 8 bases outside the gene matches. Germline V gene data show CDR1 as SGHTA and CDR2 as FQGNSA. CDR3 length: 15 residues. This clonotype originated in a donor at least 40 years old with multiple myeloma. Input material: a population of CD138-negative cells sorted from bone marrow. The rearrangement links TRBV7-2 to TRBJ1-2, with 9 positions matching TRBD1. The CDR3 coding sequence is TGTGCCAGCAGCCCGGACAGGGGAGGGTTCTATGGCTACACCTTC. Its translation: CASSPDRGGFYGYTF.